This TCR beta chain was sequenced during a study of Tregs in tolerant kidney transplant recipients. The length of the CDR3 is 15 residues. V dropped 3 bases and J dropped 7 bases, with 16 bases sitting between them. The germline V gene encodes CDR1 SGHRS and CDR2 YFSETQ. Recipients received nonmyeloablative bone marrow transplants from related graft donors, with transient mixed chimerism. Unstimulated Tregs (CD4+CD25+CD127-) and CD4+CD25- non-Tregs were sorted from PBMCs. Generated by immunoSEQ multiplex PCR, the TCRdb table keeps only in-frame clones and is missing some. The sample consists of 90,000 or so clones, approximately 93% of them appearing once.

This chain uses TRBV5-1 with TRBJ1-4; weak D call: TRBD1 (5 bases). This receptor was identified in a human patient who received a combined kidney and bone marrow transplant. Some T cells may possibly be graft donor cells. The sequencing here drew on CD4+ T cells from blood (PBMCs), taken 12 months after the transplant. CDR3 sequence (DNA): TGCGCCAGCAGCTGGCGGGGGGAAGGATCTGAAAAACTGTTTTTT. Its protein product is CASSWRGEGSEKLFF.